These 20 T cell receptor beta chains share one sample of origin, sequenced in a study of CD8 T cells in ankylosing spondylitis. MiXCR, run by TCRdb on the 5' RACE reads, gives a single entry per CDR3 protein. The sample has approximately 350,000 distinct CDR3 sequences, more than 20% seen once. Specimen: blood, either unsorted or a sorted T cell fraction (not recorded which). The receptors here all came from a male donor with ankylosing spondylitis or in good health (not recorded which).

This clonotype was recorded a few times. The chain combines TRBV12-3 or TRBV12-4 with TRBJ2-7; D is perhaps TRBD1 or TRBD2 (5 bases each). This CDR3 has 13 amino acids. V was clipped by 6 bases and J by 0 bases, with 9 bases between them. CDR3 amino acids: CASRGPYSYEQYF. CDR3 nucleotide sequence: TGTGCCAGCAGGGGACCTTACTCCTACGAGCAGTACTTC.

Only a few counts were recorded for this clonotype. The V and J genes are TRBV12-3 or TRBV12-4 and TRBJ2-7; tentatively, D is TRBD1 (6 bases). The CDR3 consists of 14 residues. Trimming stripped 3 bases from V and 0 bases from J, with 9 bases between. This CDR3 is CASSFRTASYEQYF. Written as DNA, the CDR3 is TGTGCCAGCAGTTTCCGGACAGCCTCCTACGAGCAGTACTTC.

The chain joins TRBV12-3 or TRBV12-4 to TRBJ1-1; D call uncertain. The length of the CDR3 is 12 residues. Trimming pared 3 bases from V and 6 bases from J, leaving 8 bases between. For the CDR3, the DNA is TGTGCCAGCAGTTTTTTATCGCCTGAAGCTTTCTTT. It encodes CASSFLSPEAFF.

The V gene is TRBV21-1, the J gene TRBJ1-1; the DNA was not compared with TRBD1, the D call given in the table. TRBV21-1 is a pseudogene locus. This CDR3 spans 13 amino acids. CDR3 in DNA: TGTGCCAGCAGCAAAGGCGGGGGCACTGAAGCTTTCTTT. It is translated as CASSKGGGTEAFF.

This chain uses TRBV5-1 with TRBJ2-5; 9 bases fit TRBD1. This CDR3 comprises 17 residues. J gave up 5 bases and V 2 bases, and 13 bases lay outside the gene matches. Germline V CDR1 and CDR2: SGHRS, YFSETQ. The CDR3, as DNA: TGCGCCAGCAGCTTCGCCTCTTCAACAGGGGGCGTCGAGACCCAGTACTTC. Translated: CASSFASSTGGVETQYF.

The CDR3 region is CASSQDPQVNTGELFF. The CDR3 DNA follows: TGCGCCAGCAGCCAAGATCCCCAGGTGAACACCGGGGAGCTGTTTTTT. This chain links TRBV4-1 with TRBJ2-2; D ambiguous. Germline loops: CDR1 MGHRA, CDR2 YSYEKL. Trimming shortened V by 0 bases and J by 1 base, and 9 bases separated the two germline ends. The CDR3 is 16 residues long.

The chain links TRBV3-1 to TRBJ2-7, with unresolved D. The CDR3 length is 12 residues. Germline V lookup: CDR1 LGHDT, CDR2 YNNKEL (reference sequence). The V and J ends lost 3 bases and 0 bases respectively, with 3 bases between them. The CDR3 region is CASSQSSYEQYF. The CDR3, as DNA: TGTGCCAGCAGCCAGAGCTCCTACGAGCAGTACTTC.

This clonotype was picked up a small number of times. The chain employs TRBV10-3 and TRBJ2-2, with 7 bases aligning to TRBD2. The CDR3 runs to 13 residues. Germline V gives CDR1 ENHRY, CDR2 SYGVKD. The chain's CDR3 is CAGGGPNTGELFF. The CDR3, as DNA: TGTGCTGGGGGGGGACCGAACACCGGGGAGCTGTTTTTT.

CDR3 nucleotides: TGTGCCAGCAGCTTAGGGTCGCGCTACGAGCAGTACTTC. Translation: CASSLGSRYEQYF. This chain joins TRBV13 and TRBJ2-7, with no clear D. The CDR3 is made up of 13 amino acids. Germline CDR1 PRHDT, CDR2 FYEKMQ (reference sequence). V was shortened by 0 bases and J by 3 bases, with 6 bases between the two germline ends.

This chain joins TRBV12-3 or TRBV12-4 and TRBJ2-7; 9 bases align to TRBD1. The ends lost 3 bases at V and 3 bases at J; junction bases unmatched: 6. The CDR3 loop spans 15 amino acids. CDR3 in amino acids: CASSFLGQGFYEQYF. The CDR3 coding sequence is TGTGCCAGCAGTTTTTTGGGACAGGGCTTCTACGAGCAGTACTTC.

The V and J genes are TRBV15 and TRBJ2-7; a possible D gene is TRBD2 (5 bases). Germline values: CDR1 LNHNV, CDR2 YYDKDF (reference sequence). The CDR3 consists of 18 residues. Trimming removed 1 base at V and 0 bases at J, with 19 bases between. The CDR3 here is CATSRALAHVGISYEQYF. DNA of the CDR3: TGTGCCACCAGCAGAGCCTTAGCGCACGTCGGTATCTCCTACGAGCAGTACTTC.

This clonotype has only a few counts. V usage is TRBV29-1 and J usage is TRBJ2-3; D gene unclear. Trimming took off 0 bases at V and 5 bases at J, with 15 bases between the two ends. This CDR3 comprises 15 residues. Germline V gene sequence: CDR1 SQVTM, CDR2 ANQGSEA. The CDR3 DNA follows: TGCAGCGTTGAAGATCTCCCCACCCAACGAGATACGCAGTATTTT. It yields the protein CSVEDLPTQRDTQYF.

V and J are TRBV4-1 and TRBJ2-5; perhaps D is TRBD1 or TRBD2 (6 bases each). V lost 0 bases, J lost 2 bases, and 10 bases lay in between. Germline-derived CDR1 and CDR2 are MGHRA and YSYEKL. This CDR3 comprises 15 residues. The CDR3 sequence: CASSQDPGAQETQYF. The CDR3 DNA reads as TGCGCCAGCAGCCAAGACCCGGGGGCGCAAGAGACCCAGTACTTC.

V and J are TRBV7-6 and TRBJ2-2; D is tentatively TRBD1 or TRBD2 (5 bases each). Trimming left V 5 bases short and J 2 bases short, with 15 bases between. The CDR3 has 16 residues. Germline V lookup: CDR1 SGHVS, CDR2 FNYEAQ. CDR3 nucleotide sequence: TGTGCCAGCAGCCCAGGGTGGGGGACCAACACCGGGGAGCTGTTTTTT. Its protein product is CASSPGWGTNTGELFF.

This clonotype was found a few times. The chain carries TRBV29-1 and TRBJ2-1, with 8 nucleotides matching TRBD2. This CDR3 contains 13 residues. J lost 6 bases, V lost 4 bases, and 5 bases had no gene match. Germline CDR1 is SQVTM and CDR2 is ANQGSEA. The CDR3: CSVVPGGANEQFF. As DNA, the CDR3 is TGCAGCGTTGTTCCCGGGGGGGCCAATGAGCAGTTCTTC.

This clonotype was seen only a few times. The CDR3 loop is CASSMGQGSYEQYF. The DNA of the CDR3 is TGTGCCAGTAGTATGGGACAGGGTTCCTACGAGCAGTACTTC. The genes are TRBV19 and TRBJ2-7; 9 bases are shared with TRBD1. Germline V gene sequence: CDR1 LNHDA, CDR2 SQIVND (reference sequence). Losses at the gene ends were 3 bases for V and 1 base for J; bases not matched to a gene: 1. This CDR3 region has 14 residues.

The chain employs TRBV12-3 or TRBV12-4 and TRBJ2-2; unclear D gene. V gave up 6 bases and J gave up 2 bases, with 13 bases separating them. This CDR3 region has 15 residues. The CDR3 nucleotides read TGTGCCAGCAGCCCCGTGTGGCTTAACACCGGGGAGCTGTTTTTT. It yields the protein CASSPVWLNTGELFF.

This clonotype was seen a few times. CDR3 sequence (DNA): TGTGCCAGCAGCCCCCGGGCTAGCCTGGGGTACAATGAGCAGTTCTTC. It is translated as CASSPRASLGYNEQFF. The rearrangement uses TRBV9 and TRBJ2-1, with TRBD2 as a possible D gene (5 bases). The CDR3 consists of 16 residues. CDR1 and CDR2 from the germline V gene are SGDLS and YYNGEE. The germline V and J ends were trimmed by 4 bases and 4 bases, with 18 bases remaining between them.

The gene calls are TRBV12-5 and TRBJ1-1; the D is unclear. The CDR3 is 13 amino acids. Trimming stripped 1 base from V and 6 bases from J, with 9 bases between. CDR1 and CDR2 (germline): LGHNT, FRNRAP. The CDR3 loop reads CASGLDGDPEAFF. CDR3 in DNA: TGTGCTAGTGGTTTGGACGGGGATCCTGAAGCTTTCTTT.

This clonotype was seen a few times. This chain uses TRBV12-3 or TRBV12-4 with TRBJ2-7; 9 positions agree with TRBD1. The V gene end was trimmed by 6 bases and the J gene end by 5 bases; junction bases not matched to a gene: 8. This CDR3 spans 14 amino acids. The CDR3 DNA follows: TGTGCCAGCAGCCCAGGGGACAGGGTCAACGAGCAGTACTTC. Amino acid sequence: CASSPGDRVNEQYF.